One and the same sample provided the 6 T cell receptor beta chains below, sequenced in a study of cytotoxic CD8 clonotypes in ibrutinib-treated CLL. Repertoires were generated with immunoSEQ multiplex PCR, while TCRdb's copy carries only in-frame clones and drops some. The repertoire holds some 350,000 clones, with roughly 67% as singletons. The source was PBMCs, collected after 36 months of ibrutinib treatment. All receptors derive from a human donor with chronic lymphocytic leukemia.

This clone was detected a few times. The rearrangement joins TRBV7-2 to TRBJ2-5; D not certain. This CDR3 comprises 13 residues. V was clipped by 1 base and J by 4 bases, with 7 bases between them. Germline CDR1 reads SGHTA; CDR2 reads FQGNSA. The CDR3 DNA sequence: TGTGCCAGCAGCTTAGTTTTGGGAGAGACCCAGTACTTC. Its translation: CASSLVLGETQYF. The full variable domain, in which reference TRBV7-2 and TRBJ2-5 provide the parts outside the CDR3, is GAGVSQSPSNKVTEKGKDVELRCDPISGHTALYWYRQSLGQGLEFLIYFQGNSAPDKSGLPSDRFSAERTGGSVSTLTIQRTQQEDSAVYLCASSLVLGETQYFGPGTRLLVL.

The chain has TRBV6-6 and TRBJ1-2, with 10 bases identical to TRBD1. J was trimmed by 5 bases and V by 2 bases; bases with no gene match: 2. CDR3 length: 14 residues. The germline V gene encodes CDR1 MNHNY and CDR2 SVGAGI (reference sequence). The CDR3 reads CASSYKDRGYGYTF. CDR3 DNA sequence: TGTGCCAGCAGTTACAAGGACAGGGGGTATGGCTACACCTTC.

V and J are TRBV7-3 and TRBJ2-2; D remains unclear. Germline V gives CDR1 SGHTA, CDR2 FQGTGA. The ends were cut back, 1 base at V and 2 bases at J, with 8 bases in the middle. CDR3 length: 15 amino acids. CDR3 sequence: CASSLIPDNTGELFF. The CDR3 nucleotides read TGTGCCAGCAGCTTAATTCCAGATAACACCGGGGAGCTGTTTTTT.

The chain recombines TRBV2 with TRBJ2-1; 8 bases map to TRBD2. The CDR3 loop spans 14 amino acids. V shed 5 bases and J 10 bases; nucleotides not matched to a gene: 10. Per germline, CDR1 SNHLY and CDR2 FYNNEI. DNA of the CDR3: TGTGCCAGCAGTCCCACGGCGGGGGGCGGGGAGCAGTTCTTC. This encodes CASSPTAGGGEQFF.

The rearrangement uses TRBV6-6 and TRBJ2-7, with D uncertain. The ends were cut back, 0 bases at V and 2 bases at J, with 11 bases in the middle. The germline gives CDR1 MNHNY, CDR2 SVGAGI (reference sequence). The CDR3 extends over 15 amino acids. CDR3 DNA sequence: TGTGCCAGCAGTTACTCACGAGGAACCCCCTACGAGCAGTACTTC. It specifies CASSYSRGTPYEQYF.

This clone came up a few times. V is TRBV11-2 and J is TRBJ2-7, with a tentative D call TRBD2 (5 bases). The V and J ends lost 0 bases and 2 bases respectively, with 11 bases between them. Per the germline V gene, CDR1 is SGHAT and CDR2 is FQNNGV. The length of the CDR3 is 15 residues. Here the CDR3 DNA reads TGTGCCAGCAGCTTAGAGATGTTGAGGGCCTACGAGCAGTACTTC. This gives the protein CASSLEMLRAYEQYF.